The 10 T cell receptor beta chains below all came from one sample that was sequenced in a study of OX40 agonist ivuxolimab in advanced cancers. The table came from immunoSEQ multiplex PCR; TCRdb's copy has only in-frame clones and leaves some out. The table records approximately 160,000 clones, under 95% of them present only once. The specimen comprised CD4+ or CD8+ T cells sorted from blood, sampled in a trial of the OX40 agonist ivuxolimab. Receptors originate from an adult with an advanced solid tumor such as melanoma, head and neck, liver or kidney cancer.

The gene calls are TRBV30 and TRBJ2-7, with 9 nucleotides matching TRBD2. The CDR3 has 14 amino acids. Germline V gene lookup returns CDR1 GTSNPN and CDR2 SVGIG (reference sequence). J lost 2 bases, V lost 2 bases, and 4 bases had no gene match. CDR3 nucleotide sequence: TGTGCCTGGAGTCAGACTAGCGGCCCCTACGAGCAGTACTTC. It is translated as CAWSQTSGPYEQYF.

V and J are TRBV5-5 and TRBJ1-2; unclear D gene. The CDR3 length is 15 residues. The V gene's germline CDR1 is SGHKS and CDR2 YYEKEE (reference sequence). Trimming took off 6 bases at V and 3 bases at J, with 18 bases between the two ends. The CDR3 region has the DNA TGTGCCAGCACCTCACTCCCCGGGATCCACTATGGCTACACCTTC. Its translation: CASTSLPGIHYGYTF. The full variable domain, in which reference TRBV5-5 and TRBJ1-2 provide the parts outside the CDR3, is DAGVTQSPTHLIKTRGQQVTLRCSPISGHKSVSWYQQVLGQGPQFIFQYYEKEERGRGNFPDRFSARQFPNYSSELNVNALLLGDSALYLCASTSLPGIHYGYTFGSGTRLTVV.

The chain recombines TRBV5-4 with TRBJ2-1, with 9 positions matching TRBD2. The CDR3 is 16 residues long. Trimming took 0 bases from V and 5 from J; bases not matched to a gene: 6. CDR1 and CDR2 from the germline V gene are SGHNT and YYREEE (reference sequence). CDR3 region: CASSLVVAGADNEQFF. CDR3 nucleotide sequence: TGTGCCAGCAGCTTGGTAGTAGCGGGAGCTGACAATGAGCAGTTCTTC.

The chain employs TRBV9 and TRBJ2-2; tentatively, D is TRBD1 or TRBD2 (5 bases each). This CDR3 spans 16 amino acids. With 2 bases removed from V and 1 base from J, the gap between germline ends came to 12 bases. Germline V gene data show CDR1 as SGDLS and CDR2 as YYNGEE. As DNA, the CDR3 is TGTGCCAGCAGCGTTTGGTTGGGGGAGAACACCGGGGAGCTGTTTTTT. It codes for CASSVWLGENTGELFF. Full variable domain (missing parts from reference TRBV9 and TRBJ2-2): DSGVTQTPKHLITATGQRVTLRCSPRSGDLSVYWYQQSLDQGLQFLIQYYNGEERAKGNILERFSAQQFPDLHSELNLSSLELGDSALYFCASSVWLGENTGELFFGEGSRLTVL.

The genes are TRBV18 and TRBJ2-5; D not certain. Trimming removed 2 bases from V and 3 bases from J, with 4 bases in between. This CDR3 has 12 residues. From germline, CDR1 is KGHSH and CDR2 LQKENI. CDR3 residues: CASSPEEETQYF. DNA of the CDR3: TGTGCCAGCTCACCAGAGGAAGAGACCCAGTACTTC.

This clone was counted only a few times. The CDR3 reads CASSTGAYMNTEAFF. The CDR3 DNA is TGCGCCAGCAGCACCGGGGCTTACATGAACACTGAAGCTTTCTTT. J is TRBJ1-1 and V is TRBV5-1; TRBD1 is a possible D gene (5 bases). This CDR3 has 15 amino acids. V was cut by 4 bases and J by 0 bases, with 13 bases left in between. Germline V CDR1 and CDR2: SGHRS, YFSETQ.

The chain links TRBV7-2 to TRBJ1-5; 9 bases match TRBD1. The trim removed 3 bases at V and 4 bases at J, leaving 7 bases unmatched. Germline CDR1 and CDR2: SGHTA and FQGNSA. The CDR3 totals 16 residues. The chain's CDR3 is CASSFTGGGKNQPQHF. As DNA, the CDR3 is TGTGCCAGCAGCTTTACAGGGGGCGGAAAGAATCAGCCCCAGCATTTT.

This chain links TRBV18 with TRBJ2-4; D may be TRBD1 (6 bases). Germline V gene data show CDR1 as KGHSH and CDR2 as LQKENI. V lost 5 bases and J lost 5, with 13 bases in between. The CDR3 sequence is 14 residues long. CDR3 bases: TGTGCCAGCTCAGCCCCGGGACACCAAAACATTCAGTACTTC. This translates into CASSAPGHQNIQYF.

The V gene is TRBV7-2, the J gene TRBJ2-3; TRBD1 matches at 7 bases. Germline V lookup: CDR1 SGHTA, CDR2 FQGNSA. This CDR3 is 17 amino acids long. J lost 2 bases, V lost 4 bases, and 12 bases had no gene match. The CDR3 DNA follows: TGTGCCAGCAGCTCCGCAAGGCAGGGGGTTGCCACAGATACGCAGTATTTT. The encoded protein is CASSSARQGVATDTQYF.

V gene TRBV5-6 combines with J gene TRBJ1-5, with D perhaps matching TRBD1 (5 bases). V was cut by 7 bases and J by 4 bases, with 15 bases left in between. CDR1 is SGHDT, CDR2 YYEEEE, per germline. The CDR3 loop spans 14 amino acids. The DNA for the CDR3 is TGTGCCAGCTCCCCCGGGACGGGAAATCAGCCCCAGCATTTT. Encoded protein: CASSPGTGNQPQHF. Based on the CDR3 plus reference TRBV5-6 and TRBJ1-5, the full variable domain is DAGVTQSPTHLIKTRGQQVTLRCSPKSGHDTVSWYQQALGQGPQFIFQYYEEEERQRGNFPDRFSGHQFPNYSSELNVNALLLGDSALYLCASSPGTGNQPQHFGDGTRLSIL.